Presented here are 31 T cell receptor beta chains from one specimen sequenced in a study of response to subunit inactivated influenza vaccine. TCRdb fed the RT-PCR reads into MiXCR, producing one record per CDR3 protein. The table shows about 780,000 distinct CDR3 sequences, with 18% occurring only once. The sequencing used PBMCs from blood, collected 5 to 6 days after vaccination. The receptors derive from a man in his forties or fifties who received an inactivated influenza vaccine.

This clonotype was recorded a few times. The J gene is TRBJ1-1, the V gene TRBV28; TRBD1 matches 8 bases. The ends lost 1 base at V and 1 base at J; junction bases unmatched: 5. Looked up from germline, CDR1 is MDHEN and CDR2 is SYDVKM. The CDR3 spans 16 residues. In DNA, the CDR3 is TGTGCCAGCAGTTTATCCCCCGGGACAGGGAACACTGAAGCTTTCTTT. It codes for CASSLSPGTGNTEAFF.

Concerning this clonotype itself: With a much larger clone just one base away, this may be a read error. The chain joins TRBV7-2 to TRBJ2-6; D possibly corresponds to TRBD2 (5 bases). Germline CDR1 SGHTA, CDR2 FQGNSA. Deletions cut 2 bases from V and 3 bases from J, with 11 bases between. The CDR3 totals 16 residues. CDR3: CASSLLGVVGANVLTF. CDR3 sequence (DNA): TGTGCCAGCAGCTTACTCGGGGTGGTTGGGGCCAACGTCCTGACTTTC.

This clonotype was seen a handful of times. The chain uses TRBV6-5 and TRBJ1-1; D is unclear. In germline, CDR1 is MNHEY, CDR2 SVGAGI. The CDR3 has 15 residues. V lost 2 bases, J lost 2 bases, and 12 bases lay in between. The CDR3 coding sequence is TGTGCCAGCAGTTACGGAGTCCATACCAACACTGAAGCTTTCTTT. It codes for CASSYGVHTNTEAFF.

The CDR3 coding sequence is TGTGCCAGCAGTTTAGGTCAGGAGAGCTCCTACGAGCAGTACTTC. Translating gives CASSLGQESSYEQYF. The chain carries TRBV12-3 or TRBV12-4 and TRBJ2-7; D gene ambiguous. V dropped 1 base and J dropped 0 bases, with 10 bases sitting between them. This CDR3 contains 15 residues.

This clonotype was observed a few times. The chain joins TRBV7-9 to TRBJ1-6; 7 positions agree with TRBD1. The CDR3 consists of 15 residues. Germline CDR1 and CDR2: SEHNR and FQNEAQ (reference sequence). V dropped 5 bases and J dropped 8; count of bases not matched to a gene: 9. The CDR3 DNA follows: TGTGCCAGCAGCCGACCGACAGGGCGCGATTCACCCCTCCACTTT. This translates into CASSRPTGRDSPLHF.

The CDR3 bases are TGTGCAAGTCGCTGCGGTCCGAACACTGAAGCTTTCTTT. Translation gives CASRCGPNTEAFF. The J gene is TRBJ1-1, the V gene TRBV12-2. TRBV12-2 is designated a pseudogene. The CDR3 extends over 13 amino acids.

This clonotype was observed a few times. This chain joins TRBV9 and TRBJ2-3; no clear D gene. The CDR3 consists of 15 residues. Germline V gene lookup returns CDR1 SGDLS and CDR2 YYNGEE. V lost 0 bases and J lost 1, with 9 bases in between. The DNA of the CDR3 is TGTGCCAGCAGCGTAGAACCAGGCCGCACAGATACGCAGTATTTT. Translating it yields CASSVEPGRTDTQYF. Together with reference TRBV9 and TRBJ2-3, the CDR3 gives the full variable domain: DSGVTQTPKHLITATGQRVTLRCSPRSGDLSVYWYQQSLDQGLQFLIQYYNGEERAKGNILERFSAQQFPDLHSELNLSSLELGDSALYFCASSVEPGRTDTQYFGPGTRLTVL.

V and J are TRBV6-6 and TRBJ2-3; no firm D call. V gave up 5 bases and J gave up 1 base, with 7 bases separating them. CDR1 and CDR2 from the germline V gene are MNHNY and SVGAGI (reference sequence). CDR3 length equals 13 residues. CDR3: CASSNVRTDTQYF. The CDR3 region has the DNA TGTGCCAGCAGTAACGTCCGCACAGATACGCAGTATTTT.

This clonotype has a handful of counts. The DNA of the CDR3 is TGTGCCAGCACCCTAGGGCGGAGTAGGGACAGGGGTGCAAATGAGCAGTTCTTC. Protein product: CASTLGRSRDRGANEQFF. The V call is TRBV7-2, the J call TRBJ2-1; 10 nucleotides match TRBD1. Per the germline V gene, CDR1 is SGHTA and CDR2 is FQGNSA. This CDR3 is built from 18 residues. V was clipped by 7 bases and J by 7 bases; unmatched bases: 19.

This clonotype was seen once. This chain links TRBV4-1 with TRBJ2-7; 11 bases align to TRBD1. CDR1 is MGHRA, CDR2 YSYEKL, per germline. The CDR3 consists of 16 residues. V shed 4 bases and J 6 bases; nucleotides not matched to a gene: 11. CDR3 nucleotide sequence: TGCGCCAGCAGCCGAGAAAATCCCGGGACAGGGGGCGAGCAGTACTTC. It translates to CASSRENPGTGGEQYF.

The gene calls are TRBV7-2 and TRBJ2-7, with 8 bases identical to TRBD2. Germline CDR1 is SGHTA and CDR2 is FQGNSA. V shed 5 bases and J 2 bases; nucleotides not matched to a gene: 5. The CDR3 is made up of 14 amino acids. The CDR3 protein is CASSPFGGAYEQYF. CDR3 DNA sequence: TGTGCCAGCAGCCCCTTCGGGGGGGCCTACGAGCAGTACTTC.

The gene calls are TRBV20-1 and TRBJ2-3; 8 bases are shared with TRBD2. V shed 0 bases and J 2 bases; nucleotides not matched to a gene: 7. CDR1 DFQATT and CDR2 SNEGSKA come from the germline V gene (reference sequence). The CDR3 runs 16 residues. The CDR3 reads CSARDTLAGSTDTQYF. The DNA for the CDR3 is TGCAGTGCTAGAGATACGCTAGCGGGCTCCACAGATACGCAGTATTTT.

The table lists this clonotype with a few counts. The rearrangement joins TRBV11-2 to TRBJ2-5, with 11 bases aligning to TRBD2. J was trimmed by 3 bases and V by 0 bases; bases with no gene match: 9. The length of the CDR3 is 18 residues. In germline, CDR1 is SGHAT, CDR2 FQNNGV. CDR3 loop: CASSLDRDLAGGEETQYF. The CDR3 DNA reads TGTGCCAGCAGCTTAGATCGGGACCTAGCGGGAGGAGAAGAGACCCAGTACTTC.

This clonotype was recorded a few times. This chain connects TRBV6-2 or TRBV6-3 to TRBJ2-1; 11 nucleotides agree with TRBD2. Per the germline V gene, CDR1 is MNHEY and CDR2 is SVGEGT. V was pared by 9 bases and J by 8 bases, with 6 bases of the junction left unmatched. The CDR3 contains 13 residues. CDR3 DNA: TGTGCCAGTAGACTAGCGGGGTCGTATGAGCAGTTCTTC. Its translation is CASRLAGSYEQFF.

The V gene is TRBV6-2 or TRBV6-3, the J gene TRBJ1-4; tentative D call: TRBD1 (5 bases). The CDR3 sequence is 16 residues long. The germline V gene encodes CDR1 MNHEY and CDR2 SVGEGT. V gave up 4 bases and J gave up 0 bases, with 12 bases separating them. The CDR3 DNA follows: TGTGCCAGCAGTTCTGTGAGACAGACAACTAATGAAAAACTGTTTTTT. This translates into CASSSVRQTTNEKLFF.

The rearrangement links TRBV5-1 to TRBJ2-4; 9 bases map to TRBD1. The CDR3 extends over 13 amino acids. The J segment lost 9 bases and the V segment lost 3 bases, leaving 4 bases of the junction unmatched. Germline V CDR1 and CDR2: SGHRS, YFSETQ. The CDR3 spells CASSSDRGTIQYF. The CDR3 nucleotides are TGCGCCAGCAGCTCGGACAGGGGCACCATTCAGTACTTC.

The gene calls are TRBV19 and TRBJ1-2; TRBD1 aligns across 12 bases. V shed 6 bases, J shed 7 bases, and the junction held 15 bases outside the gene matches. CDR1 is LNHDA and CDR2 is SQIVND in the germline V gene (reference sequence). This CDR3 contains 17 residues. This CDR3 reads CASSPTGTGGVIGGYTF. The CDR3 DNA reads TGTGCCAGTAGCCCAACCGGGACAGGGGGCGTAATCGGTGGCTACACCTTC.

J is TRBJ2-5 and V is TRBV20-1, with TRBD2 as a possible D gene (6 bases). The CDR3 consists of 13 residues. V lost 4 bases, J lost 1 base, and 10 bases lay in between. Germline assignment: CDR1 DFQATT and CDR2 SNEGSKA (reference sequence). CDR3 sequence: CSANAGSQETQYF. The CDR3 nucleotides are TGCAGTGCTAATGCGGGAAGCCAAGAGACCCAGTACTTC.

In its sample, this clonotype was seen a few times. V gene TRBV5-1 combines with J gene TRBJ2-7, with 7 bases identical to TRBD1. The CDR3 length is 14 residues. Trimming cost V 0 bases and J 6 bases; bases outside gene matches: 6. The V gene's germline CDR1 is SGHRS and CDR2 YFSETQ. This CDR3 reads CASSLGSRGSEQYF. Here the CDR3 DNA reads TGCGCCAGCAGCTTGGGGAGCAGGGGGAGCGAGCAGTACTTC.

This sequence joins TRBV5-1 and TRBJ2-3; D not resolved. The CDR3 spans 16 residues. Trimming pared 1 base from V and 2 bases from J, leaving 14 bases between. CDR1 is SGHRS and CDR2 is YFSETQ in the germline V gene. The CDR3 DNA reads TGCGCCAGCAGCTTGAGGGCCCGAGGTCCCACAGATACGCAGTATTTT. Protein product: CASSLRARGPTDTQYF.

V is TRBV11-2 and J is TRBJ2-2, with 8 bases matching TRBD2. This CDR3 has 18 amino acids. The V gene end was trimmed by 1 base and the J gene end by 3 bases; junction bases not matched to a gene: 10. Germline lookup yields CDR1 SGHAT and CDR2 FQNNGV. CDR3 loop: CASSLGVRSGRDTGELFF. The DNA of the CDR3 is TGTGCCAGCAGCTTAGGCGTCCGATCCGGGAGGGACACCGGGGAGCTGTTTTTT.

There are many counts of this clonotype. V gene TRBV12-3 or TRBV12-4 combines with J gene TRBJ2-2; D unresolved. The V end was cut by 6 bases, the J end by 7 bases, with 9 bases between. This CDR3 region has 12 residues. The CDR3 sequence: CASSWAVGELFF. DNA for the CDR3: TGTGCCAGCAGCTGGGCGGTCGGGGAGCTGTTTTTT.

The chain joins TRBV12-5 to TRBJ1-5; TRBD1 might be the D (6 bases). Germline assignment: CDR1 LGHNT and CDR2 FRNRAP. CDR3 size: 14 residues. Trimming removed 6 bases at V and 10 bases at J, with 19 bases between. CDR3 loop: CASGNRIRDKPQHF. The CDR3 DNA follows: TGTGCTAGTGGCAACCGAATCCGGGACAAACCCCAGCATTTT.

V and J are TRBV12-3 or TRBV12-4 and TRBJ2-7; 11 bases fit TRBD2. The CDR3 is made up of 16 amino acids. V dropped 5 bases and J dropped 2; count of bases not matched to a gene: 8. CDR3 region: CASSPTGTSGPYEQYF. Written as DNA, the CDR3 is TGTGCCAGCAGTCCCACCGGGACTAGCGGACCCTACGAGCAGTACTTC.

The chain recombines TRBV10-2 with TRBJ2-3, with a possible D match to TRBD2 (6 bases). This CDR3 spans 13 amino acids. Trimming removed 6 bases from V and 6 bases from J, with 13 bases in between. The germline V gene encodes CDR1 WSHSY and CDR2 SAAADI. The CDR3 bases are TGCGCCAGCAGGGGTGGAGGGTATGATACGCAGTATTTT. Amino acid sequence: CASRGGGYDTQYF.

The table lists this clonotype with a few counts. The rearrangement links TRBV7-6 to TRBJ2-7; TRBD2 is a possible D gene (5 bases). Germline CDR1 reads SGHVS; CDR2 reads FNYEAQ. CDR3 length equals 16 residues. The V end was cut by 5 bases, the J end by 6 bases, with 23 bases between. The CDR3 is CASSPRVEDASGEQYF. As DNA, the CDR3 is TGTGCCAGCAGCCCGAGGGTAGAGGATGCCAGCGGCGAGCAGTACTTC.

This clonotype was detected only a few times. The V call is TRBV20-1, the J call TRBJ2-1; D uncertain. From germline, CDR1 is DFQATT and CDR2 SNEGSKA (reference sequence). This CDR3 contains 11 residues. V shed 6 bases and J shed 9 bases, with 12 bases lying between them. The CDR3 reads CSALQSSEQFF. The CDR3 coding sequence is TGCAGTGCCCTACAAAGCTCTGAGCAGTTCTTC.

The chain recombines TRBV6-4 with TRBJ2-1; the D gene is possibly TRBD1 (6 bases). This CDR3 has 13 residues. V was clipped by 6 bases and J by 7 bases, with 13 bases between them. The germline CDR1 and CDR2 sequences are MRHNA and SNTAGT. The CDR3 loop is CASSASGENEQFF. CDR3 coding DNA: TGTGCCAGCAGCGCTTCAGGGGAAAATGAGCAGTTCTTC.

In this sample, this clonotype turned up many times. V and J are TRBV7-6 and TRBJ2-5; the match to TRBD2 covers 9 bases. V was pared by 5 bases and J by 5 bases, with 6 bases of the junction left unmatched. This CDR3 spans 14 amino acids. CDR1 and CDR2 (germline): SGHVS, FNYEAQ. The CDR3 spells CASSVSGGGETQYF. In DNA, the CDR3 is TGTGCCAGCAGCGTTAGCGGGGGAGGTGAGACCCAGTACTTC.

The V call is TRBV7-9, the J call TRBJ1-1, with D unclear. The germline V gene has CDR1 SEHNR and CDR2 FQNEAQ (reference sequence). Deletions cut 5 bases from V and 3 bases from J, with 13 bases between. The CDR3 contains 14 residues. Here the CDR3 reads CASSVVGVDTEAFF. CDR3 nucleotides: TGTGCCAGCAGCGTTGTTGGGGTCGACACTGAAGCTTTCTTT.

V gene TRBV6-5 combines with J gene TRBJ2-1; possible D gene TRBD2, 5 bases. Germline assignment: CDR1 MNHEY and CDR2 SVGAGI. The V end was cut by 6 bases, the J end by 9 bases, with 12 bases between. The CDR3 totals 12 residues. The CDR3 reads CASRGGSGEQFF. CDR3 DNA sequence: TGTGCCAGCAGGGGCGGGTCCGGTGAGCAGTTCTTC.